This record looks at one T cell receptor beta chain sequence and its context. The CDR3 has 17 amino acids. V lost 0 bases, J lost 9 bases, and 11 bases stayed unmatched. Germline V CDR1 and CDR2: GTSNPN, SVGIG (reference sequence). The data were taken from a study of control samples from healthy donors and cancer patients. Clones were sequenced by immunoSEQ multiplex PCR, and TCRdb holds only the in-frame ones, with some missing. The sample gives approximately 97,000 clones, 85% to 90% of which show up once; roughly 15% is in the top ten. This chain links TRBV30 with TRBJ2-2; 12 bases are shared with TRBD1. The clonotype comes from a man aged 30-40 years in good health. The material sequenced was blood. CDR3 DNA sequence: TGTGCCTGGAGTGTAGAAAAGGTCGGGACAGGGGGCCGGGAGCTGTTTTTT. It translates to CAWSVEKVGTGGRELFF.